This TCR beta chain was identified in a study of cytomegalovirus exposure and HLA in healthy donors. General observations from the study: Researchers counted 164 TCR beta chains as cytomegalovirus-associated.

As concerns this clone: Its antigen is not identified.

V was shortened by 0 bases and J by 2 bases, with 16 bases between the two germline ends. The CDR3 runs 17 residues. The germline gives CDR1 MGHRA, CDR2 YSYEKL. Produced via immunoSEQ multiplex PCR; TCRdb's table is partial and in-frame only. In the table there are about 200,000 clones, roughly 88% of which are singletons. The sequence came from a young woman in good health and CMV-seronegative. Specimen: PBMCs. The chain combines TRBV4-1 with TRBJ2-5; D might be TRBD1 (5 bases). The CDR3 DNA reads as TGCGCCAGCAGCCAAGATCAATTTGGGCAGGGTCAAGAGACCCAGTACTTC. Protein sequence: CASSQDQFGQGQETQYF.